The rows below give T cell receptor beta chains drawn from one sample of a study of blood T cell repertoires in COVID-19. The assay was immunoSEQ multiplex PCR, and TCRdb's table has in-frame clones only and misses some. The table includes a few hundred thousand clones, about 87% detected once. The sequenced material came from peripheral blood. The receptor set was obtained from a young man with COVID-19, enrolled during active disease. The CDR3 runs from the conserved cysteine through the conserved F or W. A D gene is named only where the DNA matches it firmly. The size field is filled for only some rows; it gives once, few, many or a size class.

d_gene: TRBD2
abundance: once
j_gene: TRBJ2-1
v_gene: TRBV24-1
CDR3aa: CATRGAGPYNEQFF
CDR3nt: TGTGCCACCAGGGGAGCGGGACCTTACAATGAGCAGTTCTTC

d_gene: TRBD1
abundance: -
j_gene: TRBJ1-1
v_gene: TRBV4-1
CDR3aa: CASSQEEATGHEAFF
CDR3nt: TGCGCCAGCAGCCAAGAGGAGGCGACAGGGCATGAAGCTTTCTTT

d_gene: -
abundance: -
j_gene: TRBJ1-5
v_gene: TRBV3-1/TRBV3-2
CDR3aa: CASSQESGGNQPQHF
CDR3nt: TGTGCCAGCAGCCAAGAGTCGGGGGGCAATCAGCCCCAGCATTTT

d_gene: -
abundance: -
j_gene: TRBJ1-6
v_gene: TRBV18
CDR3aa: CASSPRTDLDNSPLHF
CDR3nt: TGTGCCAGCTCACCACGGACTGACTTGGATAATTCACCCCTCCACTTT

d_gene: -
abundance: few
j_gene: TRBJ1-2
v_gene: TRBV3-1/TRBV3-2
CDR3aa: CASSPRGSYGYTF
CDR3nt: TGTGCCAGCAGCCCCCGAGGGTCCTATGGCTACACCTTC

d_gene: TRBD1
abundance: -
j_gene: TRBJ2-7
v_gene: TRBV6-5
CDR3aa: CASRRTGDFDEQYF
CDR3nt: TGTGCCAGCAGGAGGACAGGGGATTTCGACGAGCAGTACTTC

d_gene: -
abundance: -
j_gene: TRBJ2-5
v_gene: TRBV10-3
CDR3aa: CAISDLQETQYF
CDR3nt: TGTGCCATCAGTGACCTCCAAGAGACCCAGTACTTC

d_gene: -
abundance: -
j_gene: TRBJ1-6
v_gene: TRBV5-1
CDR3aa: CASSPAAGNSPLHF
CDR3nt: TGCGCCAGCAGCCCGGCGGCGGGGAATTCACCCCTCCACTTT

d_gene: TRBD1
abundance: -
j_gene: TRBJ1-2
v_gene: TRBV5-6
CDR3aa: CASTFRTGFYGYTF
CDR3nt: TGTGCCAGCACCTTCCGGACAGGGTTCTATGGCTACACCTTC

d_gene: TRBD2
abundance: -
j_gene: TRBJ2-7
v_gene: TRBV20-1
CDR3aa: CSASGQTSGGAGSYEQYF
CDR3nt: TGCAGTGCTAGTGGGCAGACTAGCGGGGGGGCCGGGTCCTACGAGCAGTACTTC

d_gene: -
abundance: -
j_gene: TRBJ2-7
v_gene: TRBV7-8
CDR3aa: CASSLNFRSSYEQYF
CDR3nt: TGTGCCAGCAGCTTAAATTTCCGGAGCTCCTACGAGCAGTACTTC

d_gene: TRBD2
abundance: -
j_gene: TRBJ2-7
v_gene: TRBV6-5
CDR3aa: CASSYGLAGGGEQYF
CDR3nt: TGTGCCAGCAGTTACGGACTAGCGGGAGGCGGCGAGCAGTACTTC

d_gene: -
abundance: -
j_gene: TRBJ2-7
v_gene: TRBV12-1
CDR3aa: CASSGTGRGSYEQYF
CDR3nt: TGTGCCAGCAGCGGGACAGGGCGCGGATCCTACGAGCAGTACTTC

d_gene: TRBD1
abundance: -
j_gene: TRBJ2-3
v_gene: TRBV11-2
CDR3aa: CASSRDRTDTQYF
CDR3nt: TGTGCCAGCAGCCGGGACAGAACAGATACGCAGTATTTT

d_gene: TRBD2
abundance: -
j_gene: TRBJ2-1
v_gene: TRBV2
CDR3aa: CASTATSAYNEQFF
CDR3nt: TGTGCCAGTACGGCGACTAGCGCCTACAATGAGCAGTTCTTC

d_gene: -
abundance: -
j_gene: TRBJ2-7
v_gene: TRBV2
CDR3aa: CAGSSERGSVTEQYF
CDR3nt: TGTGCCGGATCCTCCGAGAGAGGGTCAGTGACCGAGCAGTACTTC

d_gene: -
abundance: -
j_gene: TRBJ1-6
v_gene: TRBV11-1
CDR3aa: CASSFAGNNSPLHF
CDR3nt: TGTGCCAGCAGCTTCGCCGGGAATAATTCACCCCTCCACTTT

d_gene: TRBD1
abundance: -
j_gene: TRBJ2-2
v_gene: TRBV11-3
CDR3aa: CASSPGQGGNTGELFF
CDR3nt: TGTGCCAGCAGCCCCGGACAGGGGGGGAACACCGGGGAGCTGTTTTTT

d_gene: -
abundance: -
j_gene: TRBJ1-1
v_gene: TRBV10-2
CDR3aa: CASSPKAGALEAFF
CDR3nt: TGCGCCAGCAGCCCAAAAGCAGGGGCGTTAGAAGCTTTCTTT

d_gene: TRBD1
abundance: -
j_gene: TRBJ1-2
v_gene: TRBV18
CDR3aa: CASSFGTGGEQRDGYTF
CDR3nt: TGTGCCAGCTCGTTCGGGACAGGGGGCGAACAACGCGATGGCTACACCTTC

d_gene: -
abundance: -
j_gene: TRBJ2-3
v_gene: TRBV6-6
CDR3aa: CASSFGTPLDTQYF
CDR3nt: TGTGCCAGCAGTTTCGGGACTCCTCTAGATACGCAGTATTTT

d_gene: -
abundance: -
j_gene: TRBJ2-1
v_gene: TRBV3-1/TRBV3-2
CDR3aa: CASSQVGHGAENEQFF
CDR3nt: TGTGCCAGCAGCCAAGTGGGACATGGAGCGGAAAATGAGCAGTTCTTC

d_gene: -
abundance: -
j_gene: TRBJ1-2
v_gene: TRBV12-3/TRBV12-4
CDR3aa: CASALAYGYTF
CDR3nt: TGTGCCAGCGCATTGGCCTATGGCTACACCTTC

d_gene: TRBD2
abundance: -
j_gene: TRBJ2-7
v_gene: TRBV10-1
CDR3aa: CASSEGLAGAYEQYF
CDR3nt: TGCGCCAGCAGTGAGGGACTAGCGGGAGCGTACGAGCAGTACTTC

d_gene: -
abundance: -
j_gene: TRBJ1-5
v_gene: TRBV4-2
CDR3aa: CASSQDAVGGQPQHF
CDR3nt: TGTGCCAGCAGCCAAGACGCTGTAGGCGGTCAGCCCCAGCATTTT

d_gene: TRBD1
abundance: -
j_gene: TRBJ1-2
v_gene: TRBV27
CDR3aa: CASSLRQGDYGYTF
CDR3nt: TGTGCCAGCAGTTTGCGGCAGGGGGACTATGGCTACACCTTC

d_gene: -
abundance: -
j_gene: TRBJ1-5
v_gene: TRBV10-1
CDR3aa: CASSESGEGSNQPQHF
CDR3nt: TGCGCCAGCAGTGAATCAGGGGAGGGGAGCAATCAGCCCCAGCATTTT

d_gene: -
abundance: -
j_gene: TRBJ2-7
v_gene: TRBV10-2
CDR3aa: CASSELYSEFEQYF
CDR3nt: TGCGCCAGCAGTGAACTCTACAGTGAATTCGAGCAGTACTTC

d_gene: TRBD2
abundance: -
j_gene: TRBJ2-7
v_gene: TRBV6-6
CDR3aa: CASSYSPREAYEQYF
CDR3nt: TGTGCCAGCAGTTACTCTCCGCGGGAGGCCTACGAGCAGTACTTC

d_gene: TRBD1
abundance: -
j_gene: TRBJ1-1
v_gene: TRBV5-1
CDR3aa: CASSFPSGTVNTEAFF
CDR3nt: TGCGCCAGCAGCTTCCCCTCCGGGACAGTGAACACTGAAGCTTTCTTT

d_gene: TRBD1
abundance: -
j_gene: TRBJ2-7
v_gene: TRBV30
CDR3aa: CAWSVNRGYEQYF
CDR3nt: TGTGCCTGGAGTGTTAACAGGGGCTACGAGCAGTACTTC

d_gene: -
abundance: -
j_gene: TRBJ2-1
v_gene: TRBV3-1/TRBV3-2
CDR3aa: CATSSSRVVNEQFF
CDR3nt: TGTGCCACCAGCAGCAGCCGGGTGGTAAATGAGCAGTTCTTC

d_gene: TRBD1
abundance: -
j_gene: TRBJ2-1
v_gene: TRBV19
CDR3aa: CASSIGDRSPNEQFF
CDR3nt: TGTGCCAGTAGTATAGGGGACAGGTCACCCAATGAGCAGTTCTTC

d_gene: TRBD1
abundance: -
j_gene: TRBJ2-5
v_gene: TRBV19
CDR3aa: CASNHRGLGETQYF
CDR3nt: TGTGCCAGTAACCACAGGGGGCTGGGGGAGACCCAGTACTTC

d_gene: -
abundance: -
j_gene: TRBJ1-2
v_gene: TRBV14
CDR3aa: CASSSAPMYGYTF
CDR3nt: TGTGCCAGCAGCTCCGCTCCTATGTATGGCTACACCTTC

d_gene: -
abundance: -
j_gene: TRBJ1-1
v_gene: TRBV6-1
CDR3aa: CASSELRAGNTEAFF
CDR3nt: TGTGCCAGCAGTGAACTTCGAGCGGGTAACACTGAAGCTTTCTTT

d_gene: -
abundance: -
j_gene: TRBJ2-7
v_gene: TRBV4-1
CDR3aa: CASSQEAAIEQYF
CDR3nt: TGCGCCAGCAGCCAAGAGGCGGCTATCGAGCAGTACTTC

d_gene: TRBD1
abundance: -
j_gene: TRBJ2-7
v_gene: TRBV11-2
CDR3aa: CAIRGQGAFEQYF
CDR3nt: TGTGCCATACGGGGGCAGGGGGCGTTCGAGCAGTACTTC

d_gene: -
abundance: -
j_gene: TRBJ2-3
v_gene: TRBV5-1
CDR3aa: CASSSLGRSTDTQYF
CDR3nt: TGCGCCAGCAGCTCCTTGGGCCGAAGTACAGATACGCAGTATTTT

d_gene: -
abundance: -
j_gene: TRBJ1-4
v_gene: TRBV13
CDR3aa: CASSLPTGEKLFF
CDR3nt: TGTGCCAGCAGCTTGCCTACTGGTGAAAAACTGTTTTTT

d_gene: -
abundance: -
j_gene: TRBJ1-1
v_gene: TRBV6-2/TRBV6-3
CDR3aa: CASSYFVTAGEAFF
CDR3nt: TGTGCCAGCAGTTACTTCGTGACAGCCGGTGAGGCTTTCTTT

d_gene: -
abundance: -
j_gene: TRBJ2-7
v_gene: TRBV12-3/TRBV12-4
CDR3aa: CASSPQGYYEQYF
CDR3nt: TGTGCCAGCAGCCCCCAGGGTTACTACGAGCAGTACTTC